The 17 T cell receptor beta chains reported below all come from one sample, sequenced in a study of T cell repertoires in cytomegalovirus infection. TCRdb re-called the reads through MiXCR, storing one row per CDR3 protein. This table holds 120,000 to 150,000 distinct CDR3 sequences, 5% to 6.5% found once. Sequencing was carried out using PBMCs. The receptors stem from a human donor in good health (CMV status not recorded). Some clones in this sample may be carry-over from other donors' samples.

The V gene is TRBV20-1, the J gene TRBJ1-1, with TRBD1 as a possible D gene (5 bases). The CDR3 is 13 residues long. Germline CDR1 and CDR2: DFQATT and SNEGSKA (reference sequence). The V gene lost 3 bases and the J gene lost 6 bases, with 14 bases spanning the gap. In DNA, the CDR3 is TGCAGTGCTAGGCCCGGGACCTTCGCTGAAGCTTTCTTT. Translating it yields CSARPGTFAEAFF.

This clonotype was counted many times. This sequence joins TRBV7-2 and TRBJ2-1, with a tentative D call TRBD2 (5 bases). The CDR3 covers 17 residues. Germline V CDR1 and CDR2: SGHTA, FQGNSA. V dropped 4 bases and J dropped 0 bases, with 16 bases sitting between them. The CDR3 spells CASSSGSGISSYNEQFF. CDR3 in DNA: TGTGCCAGCAGCTCCGGATCGGGAATTAGCTCCTACAATGAGCAGTTCTTC.

This clonotype was counted many times. The J gene is TRBJ1-5, the V gene TRBV7-9; D not certain. The CDR3 totals 18 residues. Per germline, CDR1 SEHNR and CDR2 FQNEAQ (reference sequence). Trimming shortened V by 1 base and J by 3 bases, and 19 bases separated the two germline ends. The CDR3 DNA is TGTGCCAGCAGCTTAGATCCCCAGGCCGGGTTAGACAATCAGCCCCAGCATTTT. It yields the protein CASSLDPQAGLDNQPQHF.

This clonotype has a count of ten or more. The rearrangement joins TRBV7-8 to TRBJ2-2; no clear D. Germline loops: CDR1 SGHVS, CDR2 FQNEAQ. The CDR3 is made up of 13 amino acids. V was trimmed by 5 bases and J by 4 bases, leaving 8 bases between them. CDR3: CASSPSGTGELFF. DNA of the CDR3: TGTGCCAGCAGCCCGTCGGGCACCGGGGAGCTGTTTTTT.

This clonotype was seen many times. The rearrangement uses TRBV7-9 and TRBJ2-1; a weak D match, TRBD1 (6 bases). This CDR3 spans 13 amino acids. V was pared by 3 bases and J by 8 bases, with 11 bases between. Germline values: CDR1 SEHNR, CDR2 FQNEAQ (reference sequence). For the CDR3, the DNA is TGTGCCAGCAGCTTGCCAGGGGCCCATGAGCAGTTCTTC. Translated, it gives CASSLPGAHEQFF.

Turning to this clonotype: One base away lies a much larger clone, so this may be a sequencing read error. The rearrangement uses TRBV7-3 and TRBJ2-1; no clear D. Germline CDR1 and CDR2: SGHTA and FQGTGA. The CDR3 has 12 amino acids. The CDR3 region has the DNA TGTGCCAGCAGCCCCAGCATCAATGAGCAGCTCTTC. Residues: CASSPSINEQLF.

The chain couples TRBV5-4 to TRBJ1-1, with 7 positions matching TRBD1. The CDR3 has 14 residues. V shed 1 base and J 1 base; nucleotides not matched to a gene: 1. The germline V gene has CDR1 SGHNT and CDR2 YYREEE (reference sequence). CDR3 residues: CASSLRDRNTEAFF. In nucleotides, the CDR3 is TGTGCCAGCAGCTTGCGGGACAGGAACACTGAAGCTTTCTTT.

Ten or more counts support this clonotype. The chain is built from TRBV7-3 and TRBJ2-5, with D perhaps TRBD2 (6 bases). CDR1 is SGHTA and CDR2 is FQGTGA in the germline V gene. The CDR3 has 13 residues. With 5 bases removed from V and 3 bases from J, the gap between germline ends came to 10 bases. The DNA for the CDR3 is TGTGCCAGCAGCCGGGGACTTAAAGAGACCCAGTACTTC. Protein sequence: CASSRGLKETQYF. Full variable domain (remainder filled in from reference TRBV7-3 and TRBJ2-5): GAGVSQTPSNKVTEKGKYVELRCDPISGHTALYWYRQSLGQGPEFLIYFQGTGAADDSGLPNDRFFAVRPEGSVSTLKIQRTERGDSAVYLCASSRGLKETQYFGPGTRLLVL.

The V call is TRBV19, the J call TRBJ1-4, with D perhaps matching TRBD1 (5 bases). There are 15 residues in the CDR3. V was clipped by 3 bases and J by 5 bases, with 13 bases between them. In germline, CDR1 is LNHDA, CDR2 SQIVND (reference sequence). Written as DNA, the CDR3 is TGTGCCAGTAGTATCACGGCGAGGGGCAATGAAAAACTGTTTTTT. Amino acid sequence: CASSITARGNEKLFF.

This clonotype has at least ten counts. The V gene is TRBV7-2, the J gene TRBJ2-7; unclear D gene. The germline CDR1 and CDR2 sequences are SGHTA and FQGNSA. This CDR3 is built from 15 residues. V lost 2 bases to trimming and J lost 8 bases, with 19 bases between them. This chain's CDR3 is CASSLTPPLPAKQYF. The CDR3 coding sequence is TGTGCCAGCAGCTTAACCCCCCCCTTGCCAGCCAAGCAGTACTTC.

This clonotype was counted many times. J is TRBJ1-1 and V is TRBV2; D is perhaps TRBD1 (5 bases). This CDR3 region has 16 residues. Trimming shortened V by 0 bases and J by 6 bases, and 17 bases separated the two germline ends. From germline, CDR1 is SNHLY and CDR2 FYNNEI. In DNA, the CDR3 is TGTGCCAGCAGTGAAGCGCTTCGGGGGGGTAGGGCTGAAGCTTTCTTT. The encoded protein is CASSEALRGGRAEAFF.

This clonotype was observed many times. The J gene is TRBJ2-7, the V gene TRBV7-2, with D tentatively TRBD1 or TRBD2 (5 bases each). The germline V gene has CDR1 SGHTA and CDR2 FQGNSA. This CDR3 is built from 16 residues. V was clipped by 4 bases and J by 2 bases, with 18 bases between them. Written as DNA, the CDR3 is TGTGCCAGCAGCTCACCCGGGACCACCCCCACCTACGAGCAGTACTTC. This encodes CASSSPGTTPTYEQYF.

At least ten counts were recorded for this clonotype. The chain recombines TRBV7-6 with TRBJ1-4; 8 nucleotides align to TRBD1. Germline V gene lookup returns CDR1 SGHVS and CDR2 FNYEAQ. V shed 5 bases, J shed 8 bases, and the junction held 10 bases outside the gene matches. This CDR3 is built from 15 residues. CDR3 sequence: CASSRQPGGREKLFF. The DNA for the CDR3 is TGTGCCAGCAGCCGCCAGCCAGGGGGCCGCGAAAAACTGTTTTTT.

This clonotype has ten or more counts. This chain links TRBV6-2 or TRBV6-3 with TRBJ2-1; 13 bases are a match to TRBD2. With V trimmed by 6 bases and J by 3 bases, 11 bases remained unmatched. CDR3 size: 18 residues. Per the germline V gene, CDR1 is MNHEY and CDR2 is SVGEGT. CDR3 loop: CASRELAGGPYFYNEQFF. Written as DNA, the CDR3 is TGTGCCAGCAGAGAACTAGCGGGGGGGCCTTACTTCTACAATGAGCAGTTCTTC.

This clonotype was seen at least ten times. The CDR3 region has the DNA TGTGCCAGCAGTTACGTCCTGGGACAGGGGGGAATGAACACTGAAGCTTTCTTT. This translates into CASSYVLGQGGMNTEAFF. The J gene is TRBJ1-1, the V gene TRBV6-2 or TRBV6-3, with 11 bases fitting TRBD1. Trimming cost V 2 bases and J 0 bases; bases outside gene matches: 8. The germline V gene encodes CDR1 MNHEY and CDR2 SVGEGT. CDR3 length equals 18 residues.

The rearrangement joins TRBV14 to TRBJ1-1, with 8 nucleotides matching TRBD1. This CDR3 comprises 15 residues. CDR1 is SGHDN and CDR2 is FVKESK in the germline V gene. The V segment lost 3 bases and the J segment 6 bases; nucleotides outside the gene matches: 9. Here the CDR3 DNA reads TGTGCCAGCAGCCAGACGAACAGGGGGAGATCTGAAGCTTTCTTT. Residues: CASSQTNRGRSEAFF. Full variable domain (missing parts from reference TRBV14 and TRBJ1-1): EAGVTQFPSHSVIEKGQTVTLRCDPISGHDNLYWYRRVMGKEIKFLLHFVKESKQDESGMPNNRFLAERTGGTYSTLKVQPAELEDSGVYFCASSQTNRGRSEAFFGQGTRLTVV.

This clonotype was observed at least ten times. In nucleotides, the CDR3 is TGTGCCAGCAGCTTAGTGGGGTGGGATACGCAGTATTTT. This codes for CASSLVGWDTQYF. The chain has TRBV7-2 and TRBJ2-3; D is unresolved. V was trimmed by 1 base and J by 6 bases, leaving 8 bases between them. This CDR3 has 13 amino acids. Germline loops: CDR1 SGHTA, CDR2 FQGNSA.